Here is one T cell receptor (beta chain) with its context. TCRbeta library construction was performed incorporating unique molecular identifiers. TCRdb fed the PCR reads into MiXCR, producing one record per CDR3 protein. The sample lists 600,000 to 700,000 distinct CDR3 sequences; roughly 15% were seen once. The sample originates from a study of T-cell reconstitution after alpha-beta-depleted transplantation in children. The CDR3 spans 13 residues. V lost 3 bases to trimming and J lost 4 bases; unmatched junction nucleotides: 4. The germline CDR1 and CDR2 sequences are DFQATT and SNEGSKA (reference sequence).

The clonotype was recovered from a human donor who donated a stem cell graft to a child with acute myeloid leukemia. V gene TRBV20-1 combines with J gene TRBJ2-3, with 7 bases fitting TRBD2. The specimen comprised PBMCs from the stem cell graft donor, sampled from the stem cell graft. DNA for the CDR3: TGCAGTGCTAGCGGGGGGAGAGCAGATACGCAGTATTTT. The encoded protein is CSASGGRADTQYF.